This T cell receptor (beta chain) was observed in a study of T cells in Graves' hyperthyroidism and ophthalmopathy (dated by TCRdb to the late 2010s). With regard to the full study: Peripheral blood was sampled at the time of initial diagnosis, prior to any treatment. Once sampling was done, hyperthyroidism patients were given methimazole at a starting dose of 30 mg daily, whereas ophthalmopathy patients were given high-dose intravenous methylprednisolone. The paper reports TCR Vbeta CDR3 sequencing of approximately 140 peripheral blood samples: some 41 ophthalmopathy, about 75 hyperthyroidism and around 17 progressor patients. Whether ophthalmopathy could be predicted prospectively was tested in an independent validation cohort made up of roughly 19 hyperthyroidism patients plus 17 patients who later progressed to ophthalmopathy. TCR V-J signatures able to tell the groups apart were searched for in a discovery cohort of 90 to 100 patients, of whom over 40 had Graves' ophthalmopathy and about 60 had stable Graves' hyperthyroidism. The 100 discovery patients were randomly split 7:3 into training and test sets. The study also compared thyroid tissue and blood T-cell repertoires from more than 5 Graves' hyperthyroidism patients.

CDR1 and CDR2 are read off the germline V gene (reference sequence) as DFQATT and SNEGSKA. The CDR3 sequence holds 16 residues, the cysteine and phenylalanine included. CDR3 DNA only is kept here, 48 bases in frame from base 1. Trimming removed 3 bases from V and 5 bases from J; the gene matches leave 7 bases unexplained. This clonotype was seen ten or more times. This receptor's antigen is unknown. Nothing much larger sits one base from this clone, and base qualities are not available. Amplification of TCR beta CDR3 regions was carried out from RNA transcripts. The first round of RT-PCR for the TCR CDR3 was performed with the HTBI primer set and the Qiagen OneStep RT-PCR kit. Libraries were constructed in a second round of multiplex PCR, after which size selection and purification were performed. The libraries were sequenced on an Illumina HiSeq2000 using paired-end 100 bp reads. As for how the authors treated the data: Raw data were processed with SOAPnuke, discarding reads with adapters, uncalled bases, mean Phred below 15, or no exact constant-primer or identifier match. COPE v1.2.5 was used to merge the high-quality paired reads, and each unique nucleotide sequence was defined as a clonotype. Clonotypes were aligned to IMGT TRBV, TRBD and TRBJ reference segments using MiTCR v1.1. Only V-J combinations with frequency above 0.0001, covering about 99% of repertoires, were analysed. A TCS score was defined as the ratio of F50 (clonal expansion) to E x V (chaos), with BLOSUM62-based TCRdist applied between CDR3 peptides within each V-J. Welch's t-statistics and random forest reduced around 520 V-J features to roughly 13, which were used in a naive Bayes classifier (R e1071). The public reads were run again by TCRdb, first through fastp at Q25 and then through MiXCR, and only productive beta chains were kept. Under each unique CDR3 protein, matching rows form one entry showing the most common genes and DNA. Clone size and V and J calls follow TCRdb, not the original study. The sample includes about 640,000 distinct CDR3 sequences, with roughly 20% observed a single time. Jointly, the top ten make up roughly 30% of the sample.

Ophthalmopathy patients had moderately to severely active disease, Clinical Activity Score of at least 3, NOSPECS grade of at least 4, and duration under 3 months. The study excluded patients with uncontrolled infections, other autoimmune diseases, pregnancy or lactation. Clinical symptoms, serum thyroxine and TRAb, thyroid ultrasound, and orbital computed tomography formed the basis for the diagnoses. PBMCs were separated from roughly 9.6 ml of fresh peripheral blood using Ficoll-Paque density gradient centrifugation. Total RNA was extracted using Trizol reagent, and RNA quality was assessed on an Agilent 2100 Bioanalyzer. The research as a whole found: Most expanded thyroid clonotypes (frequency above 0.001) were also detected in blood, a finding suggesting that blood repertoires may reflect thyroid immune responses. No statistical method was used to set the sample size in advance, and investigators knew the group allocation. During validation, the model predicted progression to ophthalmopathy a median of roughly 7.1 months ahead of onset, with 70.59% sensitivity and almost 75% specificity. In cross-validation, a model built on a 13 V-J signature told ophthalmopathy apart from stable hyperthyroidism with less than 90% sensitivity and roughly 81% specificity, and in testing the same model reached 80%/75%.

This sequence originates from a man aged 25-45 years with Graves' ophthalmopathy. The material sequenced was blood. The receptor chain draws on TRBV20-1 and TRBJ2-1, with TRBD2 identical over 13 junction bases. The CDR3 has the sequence CSARLLAGGPDNEQFF. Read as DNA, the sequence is TGCAGTGCTAGGTTACTAGCGGGAGGGCCTGACAATGAGCAGTTCTTC.